The clone carrying this T cell receptor beta chain was detected ten times or more. This entry is derived from a study of Graves' ophthalmopathy and Graves' hyperthyroidism. The CDR3 extends over 14 amino acids. Trimming removed 0 bases from V and 6 bases from J; junction bases left unmatched: 5. From germline, CDR1 is DFQATT and CDR2 SNEGSKA (reference sequence). RNA transcripts served as template for amplifying TCR beta CDR3 sequences. An opening RT-PCR round employed HTBI primers and preceded a second-round multiplex PCR. Each CDR3 protein gets one entry after TCRdb re-called the multiplex PCR reads with MiXCR. Among some 360,000 distinct CDR3 sequences, about a sixth were seen once, and the ten largest hold about 2.4%. In this cohort's terms, stable hyperthyroidism meant no ophthalmopathy by 18 months of follow-up. Uncontrolled infections, other autoimmune diseases, pregnancy or lactation barred patients from enrollment.

Sequenced sample: peripheral blood. The source of this sequence is an adult woman with stable Graves' hyperthyroidism. This chain joins TRBV20-1 and TRBJ1-5; TRBD1 aligns across 7 bases. CDR3 sequence reads: CSARDMTGSQPQHF. The DNA for the CDR3 is TGCAGTGCTAGAGATATGACAGGGTCTCAGCCCCAGCATTTT.